This TCR beta chain originates from a study of cytomegalovirus exposure and HLA in healthy donors (TCRdb year 2017). Turning to the overall study: An earlier analysis of some 550 of the donors reported about 250 Gb of sequence data and around 110 million unique TCR beta sequences from about 200 million T cells. Because of strong linkage in the cohort, roughly 5 DR-DQ haplotypes were treated as single units for association and clustering. Along with the roughly 610-subject first cohort, a separate validation cohort of 120 different subjects was used. To decide whether each TCR beta V gene segment behaved as functional or pseudogenic, an earlier analysis of several hundred of the donors relied on high-throughput TCR beta sequencing. Among the approximately 420 genotyped donors, 75% to 90% belonged to the genetic ancestry cluster associated with self-reported Caucasian donors. Rather than using new phenotypic data, the later analysis identified candidate immune exposures from TCR beta sequences and from how often those sequences occurred across donors. Approximately 300 gigabases of sequencing data and around 90 million unique TCR sequences made up an early release that covered over 550 HLA-typed donors. Across some 400 genotyped donors of the cohort, an average of roughly 250,000 unique TCR beta nucleotide sequences per donor were sequenced, and 15% to 20% of those sequences were non-productive. The study was designed to test whether signatures of past pathogen exposure could be identified by cataloging public T cell receptors. Every discovery cohort repertoire had been produced on one sequencing platform. Donor age, sex, ethnicity and CMV serostatus were compiled alongside the repertoire data. A later genetic analysis used genome-wide SNP genotypes for about 55% of the 666 donors, treating that subset as a discovery cohort. High-throughput TCR immunosequencing, statistical association of individual TCRs with disease status, and machine learning were combined to predict cytomegalovirus infection status. The study used immunosequencing to profile the T cell repertoires of 666 subjects and linked those repertoires to cytomegalovirus serostatus. The number of typed donors differed by locus: about 620-630 for A, B, C, DRB1 and DQB1; approximately 530 for DQA1; approximately 600 for DPA1; and approximately 450 for DPB1. Both class I and class II loci were covered by HLA typing, at four-digit resolution. A later analysis re-examined previously published TCR beta repertoires from more than 550 donors and added high-resolution HLA genotyping to investigate patterns of TCR occurrence. The paper as a whole reports these results and caveats: An association between a missense DCLRE1C variant and V-gene and J-gene trimming of TCR beta chains was found in a later genetic analysis and replicated in an independent cohort. Because some donors lacked HLA typing at each locus, the association tests relied only on the typed subset. Roughly 17 rarely observed V segments, including chromosome 9 orphons, were excluded from the earlier analysis of about 600 of the donors because counts were too low. Only TCR beta chains were sequenced in this cohort, and the absence of alpha or paired-chain data limited detectable features. The authors suggested that the approach could potentially be extended to other disease states and immunological phenotypes. Across donors, most TCR sequences were observed very rarely, whereas some public TCRs were present in many individuals. In vitro tests confirmed that a few of the cytomegalovirus-associated TCR beta chains recognize cytomegalovirus antigens. According to a later analysis, parvovirus B19, influenza, CMV and Epstein-Barr virus appeared linked to several top co-occurrence clusters. In a later analysis, HLA-associated TCR beta chains showed more clonal expansion and lower generation probabilities than non-associated chains that were equally common. Specific HLA alleles were associated with more than 15,000 TCR beta sequences at a false discovery rate of 0.05 in a later analysis. Because the 87-base-pair reads could not distinguish some IMGT-functional V segments, including TRBV6-2 and TRBV6-3, those segments were excluded. In a later analysis, most CMV-associated TCR beta chains were found to appear HLA-restricted, with HLA associations seemingly driven largely by CMV exposure. Strong co-occurrence of HLA alleles, especially DR and DQ, made assigning TCR associations to individual alleles difficult. In the study, some 160 TCR beta chains were listed as associated with cytomegalovirus. A later genetic analysis reported fewer N-insertions in productive TCRs among donors in an Asian-associated ancestry cluster than the roughly 620-donor mean. CMV serostatus was the only immune exposure information available for the cohort. Correlated functional status among segregating V segments might be attributable to linkage disequilibrium, but an unknown experimental factor could not be ruled out. An earlier analysis of 450 to 750 of the donors showed that most TCR beta V segments appeared in productive rearrangements either about 87% or about 30% of the time, which broadly matched IMGT annotations. In both the original and validation cohorts, the classifier was reported to diagnose cytomegalovirus status with high specificity and sensitivity. In a later analysis, TCR association rates were found to vary across HLA loci, with the most associated TCRs seen for DRB1 alleles and the fewest for HLA-C alleles. Sequencing depth was assumed to be roughly uniform across donors in the presence/absence analyses, though that assumption may not hold. A group of highly shared sequence variants was considered likely to be a technical artifact of the sequencing pipeline. A further reported finding was that TCR beta sequences accurately predicted the HLA-A and HLA-B alleles for most subjects in the first cohort.

The germline V gene specifies SGHAT as CDR1 and FQNNGV as CDR2. The CDR3 has 14 amino acids, counting the end cysteine and phenylalanine. The retained sequence is limited to the CDR3, 42 bases, with the frame set at the first base. Libraries came from the immunoSEQ multiplex PCR assay. For the multiplex PCR, a mixture combining 60 forward primers for TCR Vbeta segments and 13 reverse primers for TCR Jbeta segments was used. A multiplex PCR assay on genomic DNA amplified the CDR3 region of rearranged TCR beta genes. Amplified TCR beta libraries were sequenced as 87-base-pair reads on the Illumina HiSeq System. Per the original workflow: A later analysis counted about 82 million unique TCR beta chains across the 500 to 850 repertoires, and 10 million to 11 million of these chains were shared by at least two donors. Raw reads were error-corrected and collapsed into unique sequences with a nearest-neighbor algorithm that merged closely related sequences to remove PCR and sequencing errors. CDR3 sequences were aligned to IMGT reference sequences to assign V, D and J gene segments. For a sequence to be retained, at least a six-nucleotide match to both a V gene segment and a J gene segment was required. Rearrangements were classified as productive when the CDR3 lacked stop codons and remained in frame with V and J, and all other rearrangements were classified as non-productive. Following IMGT convention, CDR3 was defined as the stretch from the second conserved V-encoded cysteine up to the conserved J-encoded phenylalanine. The earlier analysis of fewer than 750 of the donors excluded sequences that lacked an unambiguous match to a single V gene segment. In an earlier analysis of approximately 550 of the donors, V segments were called functional above 56.7% productive rearrangements and were called segregating when the between-donor standard deviation exceeded 5%. A statistical classification framework was built to diagnose cytomegalovirus status from the catalog of TCR beta chain sequences. A later analysis assigned V and J genes by comparing TCR nucleotide sequences with IMGT/GENE-DB human TR gene sequences. In a later analysis, CDR3 sequences and most-parsimonious VDJ recombination scenarios were assigned using the TCRdist pipeline. In a later analysis, every TCR beta chain was defined by the combination of its CDR3 amino acid sequence and its V-gene family, and reads without a unique V-gene family were dropped. In a later analysis, approximately 640 highly shared, low-generation-probability nucleotide sequences were removed to address suspected cross-contamination and a sequencing artifact. For each public chain, a later analysis derived a clonal expansion index from normalized ranks of inferred template counts within each repertoire. In a later analysis, generation probabilities were computed with a VDJ recombination model fitted to out-of-frame rearrangements, and the resulting probabilities were checked against IGoR. In a later analysis, hypergeometric tests were used to score TCR-TCR, TCR-HLA and TCR-CMV co-occurrence, with a repertoire-size bias correction applied to TCR pairs. A later analysis estimated false discovery rates by permuting HLA or CMV assignments 20 times. A later analysis grouped co-occurring TCRs with DBSCAN, adding TCRdist sequence similarity when clustering within HLA-allele-positive subsets. For co-occurrence clustering, repertoires with fewer than 30,000 or more than 120,000 public chains were excluded, along with roughly 5 repertoires with anomalous nucleotide sharing. TCRdb took over this immuneACCESS table, retaining in-frame rearrangements with V and J assigned. Such tables are incomplete; in checked studies, under half of the missing clones stem from an unresolved V gene, and the remainder is unexplained. The D gene and trimming were derived from the DNA, and the V and J assignments and clone size from that table. This sample is represented by about 150,000 clones; 60% to 85% of them were singletons. Of the sample, under 1.5% is held by the ten largest clones.

As for this clone: It lacks a known antigen. The junction does not match germline at one end; this may be a read error.

The cohort comprised fewer than 750 healthy bone marrow donors. Cohort members were all nominally healthy when sampled, although unrecorded immune exposures were likely present. The donor tested CMV seronegative, placing the donor among the approximately 360 seronegative members of the cohort. A peripheral blood sample was provided by each donor, and peripheral blood mononuclear cells were used for TCR beta sequencing. Genomic DNA extraction from the blood cell samples was performed with the Qiagen DNeasy Blood Extraction Kit. The clonotype originates from a woman aged 30 to 39 in good health and CMV-seronegative. This chain joins TRBV11-2 to TRBJ1-1; a stretch of 12 junction bases matches TRBD1. Sequencing was done on a sample of PBMCs. Here is the DNA: TGTGCCAGCAGATTGACACCTGGGACAGGGGGCGCAACCTTT. This is translated as CASRLTPGTGGATF.